Shown below are 11 T cell receptor beta chains from a single sample sequenced in a study of blood T cell repertoires in COVID-19. Using immunoSEQ multiplex PCR, the repertoire was profiled, and TCRdb retains in-frame clones only, with some absent. Found here are 100,000 or so clones, about 83% of them singletons; the top ten hold around 2%. The sample comprised peripheral blood. Every receptor here comes from a man aged 65-85 years with active or convalescent COVID-19.

The chain combines TRBV28 with TRBJ2-7; 8 bases line up with TRBD1. The CDR3 extends over 16 amino acids. Germline loops: CDR1 MDHEN, CDR2 SYDVKM. Trimming took 6 bases from V and 1 from J; bases not matched to a gene: 11. This chain's CDR3 is CASSTGQGGKSYEQYF. CDR3 nucleotide sequence: TGTGCCAGCAGCACCGGACAGGGAGGAAAATCCTACGAGCAGTACTTC. Complete variable domain (other parts from reference TRBV28 and TRBJ2-7): DVKVTQSSRYLVKRTGEKVFLECVQDMDHENMFWYRQDPGLGLRLIYFSYDVKMKEKGDIPEGYSVSREKKERFSLILESASTNQTSMYLCASSTGQGGKSYEQYFGPGTRLTVT.

The V gene is TRBV5-6, the J gene TRBJ2-1; D gene uncertain. The CDR3 sequence is 15 residues long. V was shortened by 0 bases and J by 4 bases, with 11 bases between the two germline ends. Germline V gives CDR1 SGHDT, CDR2 YYEEEE. The CDR3 is CASSLARQSYNEQFF. For the CDR3, the DNA is TGTGCCAGCAGCTTGGCTCGTCAGTCATACAATGAGCAGTTCTTC.

The rearrangement uses TRBV19 and TRBJ1-2; 9 positions match TRBD1. The V segment lost 11 bases and the J segment 5 bases; nucleotides outside the gene matches: 12. Germline CDR1 is LNHDA and CDR2 is SQIVND (reference sequence). The CDR3 sequence is 14 residues long. This CDR3 is CACGQGNSLYGYTF. The DNA for the CDR3 is TGTGCCTGCGGACAGGGGAATAGCCTATATGGCTACACCTTC.

The chain is built from TRBV6-5 and TRBJ2-5; 10 nucleotides line up with TRBD1. This CDR3 has 15 residues. Germline CDR1 is MNHEY and CDR2 is SVGAGI. V lost 7 bases to trimming and J lost 5 bases; unmatched junction nucleotides: 10. CDR3 amino acids: CASKSGTGVRETQYF. The CDR3 nucleotides read TGTGCCAGCAAATCCGGGACAGGGGTACGGGAGACCCAGTACTTC.

This clone occurred a few times. CDR3 loop: CASSQQRGALYEQYF. The CDR3 nucleotides read TGTGCCAGCAGCCAGCAGCGGGGGGCCCTCTACGAGCAGTACTTC. The chain carries TRBV3-1 (or the pseudogene TRBV3-2) and TRBJ2-7, with TRBD2 matching 9 bases. Per the germline V gene, CDR1 is LGHDT and CDR2 is YNNKEL (reference sequence). The CDR3 covers 15 residues. V was pared by 3 bases and J by 3 bases, with 6 bases of the junction left unmatched.

This rearrangement joins TRBV25-1 to TRBJ2-3; 10 bases line up with TRBD1. The CDR3 loop spans 16 amino acids. Looked up from germline, CDR1 is MGHDK and CDR2 is SYGVNS. Trimming at V came to 6 bases and at J to 3 bases, leaving 9 bases not matched to a gene. CDR3: CASSGSTGGMTDTQYF. The CDR3 coding sequence is TGTGCCAGCAGCGGATCGACAGGGGGCATGACAGATACGCAGTATTTT.

The rearrangement links TRBV5-4 to TRBJ2-3; tentative D call: TRBD2 (7 bases). Per the germline V gene, CDR1 is SGHNT and CDR2 is YYREEE (reference sequence). CDR3 size: 15 residues. V was cut by 4 bases and J by 2 bases, with 14 bases left in between. CDR3 nucleotides: TGTGCCAGCAGCCCCCTCCGGGGGGCCACAGATACGCAGTATTTT. It yields the protein CASSPLRGATDTQYF.

The chain carries TRBV19 and TRBJ2-2, with 7 bases matching TRBD1. CDR3 length equals 13 residues. J lost 6 bases, V lost 7 bases, and 5 bases had no gene match. Germline CDR1 and CDR2: LNHDA and SQIVND (reference sequence). The CDR3 loop is CASNLDRAGELFF. CDR3 DNA: TGTGCCAGTAACCTCGACAGGGCCGGGGAGCTGTTTTTT.

On this clone itself: Other nucleotide sequences from this sample produce the same CDR3. V usage is TRBV14 and J usage is TRBJ1-6; D call uncertain. CDR1 and CDR2 from the germline V gene are SGHDN and FVKESK. V was clipped by 7 bases and J by 7 bases, with 11 bases between them. This CDR3 contains 13 residues. The CDR3 region is CASNPGGNSPLHF. The CDR3, as DNA: TGTGCCAGCAACCCGGGCGGGAATTCACCCCTCCACTTT.

The chain couples TRBV11-2 to TRBJ1-6; D is unclear. This CDR3 contains 13 residues. The germline V gene encodes CDR1 SGHAT and CDR2 FQNNGV. V lost 11 bases to trimming and J lost 6 bases, with 14 bases between them. In DNA, the CDR3 is TGTGCCTCTGGACTGGGCCTTAATTCACCCCTCCACTTT. This translates into CASGLGLNSPLHF.

V usage is TRBV7-2 and J usage is TRBJ1-2; D is ambiguous. V dropped 0 bases and J dropped 5 bases, with 10 bases sitting between them. There are 14 residues in the CDR3. Germline-derived CDR1 and CDR2 are SGHTA and FQGNSA. The CDR3 region is CASSLALTFYGYTF. CDR3 coding DNA: TGTGCCAGCAGCTTAGCGTTAACTTTTTATGGCTACACCTTC. Full variable domain (rest looked up from reference TRBV7-2 and TRBJ1-2): GAGVSQSPSNKVTEKGKDVELRCDPISGHTALYWYRQSLGQGLEFLIYFQGNSAPDKSGLPSDRFSAERTGGSVSTLTIQRTQQEDSAVYLCASSLALTFYGYTFGSGTRLTVV.